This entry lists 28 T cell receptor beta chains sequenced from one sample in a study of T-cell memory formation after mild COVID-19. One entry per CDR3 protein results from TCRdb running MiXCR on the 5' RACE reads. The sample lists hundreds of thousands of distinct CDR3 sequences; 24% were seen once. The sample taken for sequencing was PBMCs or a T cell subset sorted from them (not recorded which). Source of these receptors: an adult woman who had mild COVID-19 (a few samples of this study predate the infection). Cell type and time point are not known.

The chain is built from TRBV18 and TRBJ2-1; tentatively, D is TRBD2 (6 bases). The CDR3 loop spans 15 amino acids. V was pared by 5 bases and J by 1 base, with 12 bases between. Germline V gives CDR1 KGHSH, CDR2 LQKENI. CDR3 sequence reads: CASSGFAGSYNEQFF. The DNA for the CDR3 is TGTGCCAGCTCAGGGTTTGCGGGGTCCTACAATGAGCAGTTCTTC.

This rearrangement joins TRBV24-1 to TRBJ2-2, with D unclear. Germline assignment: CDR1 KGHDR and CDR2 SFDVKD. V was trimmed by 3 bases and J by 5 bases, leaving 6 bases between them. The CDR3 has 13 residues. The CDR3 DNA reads TGTGCCACCAGTGATAGATCTACCGGGGAGCTGTTTTTT. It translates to CATSDRSTGELFF.

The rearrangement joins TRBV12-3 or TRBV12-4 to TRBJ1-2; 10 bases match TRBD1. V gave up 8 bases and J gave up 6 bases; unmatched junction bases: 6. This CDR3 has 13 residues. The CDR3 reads CASWRDRGDGYTF. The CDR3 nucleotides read TGTGCCAGCTGGCGGGACAGGGGAGATGGCTACACCTTC.

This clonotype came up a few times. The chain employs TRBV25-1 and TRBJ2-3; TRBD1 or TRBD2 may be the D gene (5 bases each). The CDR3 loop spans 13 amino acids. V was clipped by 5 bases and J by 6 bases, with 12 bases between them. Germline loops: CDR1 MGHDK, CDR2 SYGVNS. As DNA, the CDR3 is TGTGCCAGCAGTTTGGGGACCGCGGATACGCAGTATTTT. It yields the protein CASSLGTADTQYF.

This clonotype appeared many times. CDR3 in amino acids: CASSDGREFGDTQYF. The DNA of the CDR3 is TGTGCCAGTAGCGACGGGCGGGAGTTCGGAGATACGCAGTATTTT. The J gene is TRBJ2-3, the V gene TRBV19; 7 bases line up with TRBD2. V lost 6 bases, J lost 5 bases, and 11 bases stayed unmatched. The CDR3 sequence is 15 residues long. Germline V gives CDR1 LNHDA, CDR2 SQIVND (reference sequence).

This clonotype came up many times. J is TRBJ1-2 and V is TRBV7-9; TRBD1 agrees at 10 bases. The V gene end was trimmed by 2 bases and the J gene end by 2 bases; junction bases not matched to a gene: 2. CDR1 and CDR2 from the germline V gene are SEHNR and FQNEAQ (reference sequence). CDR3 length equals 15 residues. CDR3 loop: CASSLSGQGNYGYTF. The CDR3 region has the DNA TGTGCCAGCAGCTTATCGGGACAGGGGAACTATGGCTACACCTTC.

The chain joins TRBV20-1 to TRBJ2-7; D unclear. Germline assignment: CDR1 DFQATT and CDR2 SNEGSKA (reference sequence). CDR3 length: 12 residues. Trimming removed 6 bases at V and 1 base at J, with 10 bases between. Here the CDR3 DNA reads TGCAGTGCGCCAACTTTATCCTACGAGCAGTACTTC. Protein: CSAPTLSYEQYF.

CDR3 DNA sequence: TGTGCCAGCAGCATCGGGTCCGCAGGGGAGACCGGGGAGCTGTTTTTT. As protein: CASSIGSAGETGELFF. The V call is TRBV7-9, the J call TRBJ2-2; D perhaps matches TRBD1 (6 bases). The germline gives CDR1 SEHNR, CDR2 FQNEAQ (reference sequence). Trimming removed 5 bases at V and 5 bases at J, with 18 bases between. This CDR3 region has 16 residues.

CDR3 protein: CASSLAASSYEQYF. CDR3 DNA sequence: TGTGCCAGCAGCTTGGCGGCGAGCTCCTACGAGCAGTACTTC. This sequence joins TRBV7-2 and TRBJ2-7; D is unclear. The CDR3 contains 14 residues. V was shortened by 3 bases and J by 0 bases, with 9 bases between the two germline ends. Germline CDR1 and CDR2: SGHTA and FQGNSA.

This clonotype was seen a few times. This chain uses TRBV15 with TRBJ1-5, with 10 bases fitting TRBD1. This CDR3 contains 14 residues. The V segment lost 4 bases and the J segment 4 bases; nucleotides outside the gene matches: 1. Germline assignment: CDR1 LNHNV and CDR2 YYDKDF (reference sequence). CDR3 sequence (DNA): TGTGCCACCAGCACGGGACAGGGGAATCAGCCCCAGCATTTT. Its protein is CATSTGQGNQPQHF.

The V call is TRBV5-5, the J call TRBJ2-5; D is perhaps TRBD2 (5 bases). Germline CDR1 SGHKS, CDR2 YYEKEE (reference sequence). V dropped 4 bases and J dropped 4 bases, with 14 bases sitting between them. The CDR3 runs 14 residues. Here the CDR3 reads CASSGDTGVETQYF. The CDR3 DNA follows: TGTGCCAGCAGCGGAGATACCGGGGTAGAGACCCAGTACTTC.

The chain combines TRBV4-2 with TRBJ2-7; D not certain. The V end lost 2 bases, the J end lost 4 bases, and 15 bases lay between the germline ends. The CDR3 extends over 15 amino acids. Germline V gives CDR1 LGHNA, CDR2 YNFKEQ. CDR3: CASSQLLSGVYEQYF. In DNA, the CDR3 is TGTGCCAGCAGCCAACTCTTGTCTGGCGTATACGAGCAGTACTTC.

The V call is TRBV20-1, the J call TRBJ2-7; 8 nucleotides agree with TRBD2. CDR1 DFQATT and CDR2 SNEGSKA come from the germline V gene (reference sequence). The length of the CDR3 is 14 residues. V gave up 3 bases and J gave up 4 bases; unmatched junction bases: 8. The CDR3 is CSARGLAGWYEQYF. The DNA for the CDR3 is TGCAGTGCTAGGGGGTTAGCGGGATGGTACGAGCAGTACTTC.

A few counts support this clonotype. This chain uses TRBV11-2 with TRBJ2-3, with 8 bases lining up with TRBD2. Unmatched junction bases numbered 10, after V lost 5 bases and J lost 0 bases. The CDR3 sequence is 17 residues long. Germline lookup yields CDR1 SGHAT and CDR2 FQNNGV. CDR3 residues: CASSGPGGRTSTDTQYF. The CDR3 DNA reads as TGTGCCAGCAGCGGTCCGGGGGGGAGGACTAGCACAGATACGCAGTATTTT.

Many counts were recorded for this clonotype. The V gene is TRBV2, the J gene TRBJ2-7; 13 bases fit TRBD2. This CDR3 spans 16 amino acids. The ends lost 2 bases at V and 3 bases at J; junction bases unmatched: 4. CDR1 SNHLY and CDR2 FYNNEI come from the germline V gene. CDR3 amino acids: CASSERTSGSHYEQYF. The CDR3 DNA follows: TGTGCCAGCAGTGAACGGACTAGCGGGAGTCACTACGAGCAGTACTTC.

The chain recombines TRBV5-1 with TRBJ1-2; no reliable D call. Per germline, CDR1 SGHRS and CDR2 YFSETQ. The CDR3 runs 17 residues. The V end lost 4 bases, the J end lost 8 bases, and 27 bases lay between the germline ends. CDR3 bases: TGCGCCAGCAGCCCGCGGCGGGAGTATGAGCTATTGAGGGGCTACACCTTC. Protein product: CASSPRREYELLRGYTF. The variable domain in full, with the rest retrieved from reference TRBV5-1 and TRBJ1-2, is KAGVTQTPRYLIKTRGQQVTLSCSPISGHRSVSWYQQTPGQGLQFLFEYFSETQRNKGNFPGRFSGRQFSNSRSEMNVSTLELGDSALYLCASSPRREYELLRGYTFGSGTRLTVV.

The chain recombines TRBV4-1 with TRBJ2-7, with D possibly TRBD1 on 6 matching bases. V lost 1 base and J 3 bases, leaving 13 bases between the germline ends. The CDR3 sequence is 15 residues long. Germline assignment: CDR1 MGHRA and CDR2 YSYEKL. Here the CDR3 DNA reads TGCGCCAGCAGCCAAGGGGGAAGGGGGAACTACGAGCAGTACTTC. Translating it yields CASSQGGRGNYEQYF.

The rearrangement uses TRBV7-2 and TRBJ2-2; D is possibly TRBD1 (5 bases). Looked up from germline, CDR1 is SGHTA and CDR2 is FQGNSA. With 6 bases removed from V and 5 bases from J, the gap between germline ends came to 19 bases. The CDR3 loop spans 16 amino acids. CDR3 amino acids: CASRKRMDTLTGELFF. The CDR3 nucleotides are TGTGCCAGCAGAAAACGTATGGACACACTAACCGGGGAGCTGTTTTTT.

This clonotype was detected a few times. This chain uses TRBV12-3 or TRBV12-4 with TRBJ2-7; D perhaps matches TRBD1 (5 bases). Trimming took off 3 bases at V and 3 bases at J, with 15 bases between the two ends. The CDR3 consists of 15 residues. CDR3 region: CASSLDVGEYYEQYF. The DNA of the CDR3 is TGTGCCAGCAGTTTGGACGTAGGGGAATACTACGAGCAGTACTTC.

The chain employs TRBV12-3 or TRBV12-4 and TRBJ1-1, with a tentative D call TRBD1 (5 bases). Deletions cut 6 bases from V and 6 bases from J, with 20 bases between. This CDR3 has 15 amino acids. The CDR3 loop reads CASRASGTGWSEAFF. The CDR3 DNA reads TGTGCCAGCAGAGCCTCCGGGACTGGCTGGTCTGAAGCTTTCTTT.

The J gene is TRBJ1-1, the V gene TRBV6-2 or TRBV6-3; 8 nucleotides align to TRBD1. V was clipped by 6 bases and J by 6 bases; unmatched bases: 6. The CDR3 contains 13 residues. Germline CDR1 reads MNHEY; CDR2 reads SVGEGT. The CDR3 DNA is TGTGCCAGCAGCCATGACAGGGGCTCTGAAGCTTTCTTT. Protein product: CASSHDRGSEAFF.

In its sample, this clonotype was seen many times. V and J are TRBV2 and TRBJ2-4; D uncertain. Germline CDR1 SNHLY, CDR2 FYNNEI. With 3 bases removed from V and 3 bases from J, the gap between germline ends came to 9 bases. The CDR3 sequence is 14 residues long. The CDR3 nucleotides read TGTGCCAGCAGTGACAGGACGTACAAAAACATTCAGTACTTC. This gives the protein CASSDRTYKNIQYF.

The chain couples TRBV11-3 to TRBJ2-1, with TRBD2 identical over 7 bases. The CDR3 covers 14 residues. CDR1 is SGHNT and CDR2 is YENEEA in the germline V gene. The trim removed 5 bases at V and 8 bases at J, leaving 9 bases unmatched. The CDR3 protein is CASSPTPGGHEQFF. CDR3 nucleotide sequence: TGTGCCAGCAGCCCTACGCCGGGGGGACATGAGCAGTTCTTC.

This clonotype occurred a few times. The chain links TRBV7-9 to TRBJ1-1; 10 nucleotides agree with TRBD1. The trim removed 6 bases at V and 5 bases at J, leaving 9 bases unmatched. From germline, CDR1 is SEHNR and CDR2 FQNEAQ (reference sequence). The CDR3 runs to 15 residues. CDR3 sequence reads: CASRPRQGAETEAFF. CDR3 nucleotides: TGTGCCAGCAGACCCAGACAGGGGGCGGAGACTGAAGCTTTCTTT.

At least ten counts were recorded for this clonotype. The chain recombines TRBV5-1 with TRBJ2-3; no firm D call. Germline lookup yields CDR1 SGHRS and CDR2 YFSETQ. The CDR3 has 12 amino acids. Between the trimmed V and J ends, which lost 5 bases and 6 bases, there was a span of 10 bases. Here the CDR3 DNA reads TGCGCCAGCAGACTAAATCTTGATACGCAGTATTTT. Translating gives CASRLNLDTQYF.

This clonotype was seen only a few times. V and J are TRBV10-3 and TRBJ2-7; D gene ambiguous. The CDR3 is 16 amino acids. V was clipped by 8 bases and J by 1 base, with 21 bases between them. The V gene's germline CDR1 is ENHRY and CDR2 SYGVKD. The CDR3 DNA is TGTGCCATCTCAGGCATAGCCAGTACGTTATCCTACGAGCAGTACTTC. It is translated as CAISGIASTLSYEQYF.

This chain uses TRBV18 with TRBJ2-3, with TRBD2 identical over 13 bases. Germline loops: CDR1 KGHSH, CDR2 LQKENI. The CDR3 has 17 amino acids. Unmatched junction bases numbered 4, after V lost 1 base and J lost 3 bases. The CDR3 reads CASSPLGLAGSTDTQYF. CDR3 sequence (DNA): TGTGCCAGCTCACCACTGGGACTAGCGGGATCGACAGATACGCAGTATTTT.

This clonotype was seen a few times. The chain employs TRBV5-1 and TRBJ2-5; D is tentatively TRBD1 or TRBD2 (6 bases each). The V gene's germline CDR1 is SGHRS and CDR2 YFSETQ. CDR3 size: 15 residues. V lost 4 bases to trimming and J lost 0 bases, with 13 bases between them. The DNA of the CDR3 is TGCGCCAGCAGCAAGAACGGGGGCTACCAAGAGACCCAGTACTTC. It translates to CASSKNGGYQETQYF.